The 21 T cell receptor beta chains listed next were all sequenced from one sample in a study of cytomegalovirus exposure and HLA in healthy donors. 60 Vbeta and 13 Jbeta primers were used in PCR. Repertoires were generated with immunoSEQ multiplex PCR, while TCRdb's copy carries only in-frame clones and drops some. The sample lists just over 150,000 clones, around 80% occurring once. Sequencing was carried out using PBMCs. The source of these receptors is a male donor in good health and CMV-seropositive.

The J gene is TRBJ1-5, the V gene TRBV6-5; D is possibly TRBD1 (6 bases). This CDR3 has 13 residues. Trimming pared 6 bases from V and 4 bases from J, leaving 10 bases between. The germline CDR1 and CDR2 sequences are MNHEY and SVGAGI. In DNA, the CDR3 is TGTGCCAGCAGACAGGGAATGAATCAGCCCCAGCATTTT. Protein sequence: CASRQGMNQPQHF.

V is TRBV28 and J is TRBJ2-5; a possible D gene is TRBD2 (6 bases). The CDR3 extends over 14 amino acids. V lost 2 bases and J lost 7, with 14 bases in between. The germline V gene has CDR1 MDHEN and CDR2 SYDVKM. The CDR3 coding sequence is TGTGCCAGCAGTTTAACCCGCCGGGGAGGGACCCAGTACTTC. Translation: CASSLTRRGGTQYF.

Concerning this clone itself: A junction boundary mismatches the germline segment, possibly from a read error. V is TRBV7-9 and J is TRBJ2-7; 8 bases agree with TRBD2. The CDR3 has 18 amino acids. CDR1 SEHNR and CDR2 FQNEAQ come from the germline V gene (reference sequence). CDR3 sequence (DNA): TGTTCCAGCAGCTTAGCGGAGGTAGCGGGGATAACCTCCTACGAGCAGTACTTC. Residues: CSSSLAEVAGITSYEQYF. Full variable domain (missing parts from reference TRBV7-9 and TRBJ2-7): DTGVSQNPRHKITKRGQNVTFRCDPISEHNRLYWYRQTLGQGPEFLTYFQNEAQLEKSRLLSDRFSAERPKGSFSTLEIQRTEQGDSAMYLCSSSLAEVAGITSYEQYFGPGTRLTVT.

The gene calls are TRBV30 and TRBJ2-3, with 10 bases identical to TRBD2. Germline V gives CDR1 GTSNPN, CDR2 SVGIG (reference sequence). After removal of 3 bases from V and 4 bases from J, the junction contained 7 bases not matched to a gene. The CDR3 is 15 residues long. The CDR3 nucleotides read TGTGCCTGGAGCCATTCCGGACTAGCGGCAGATACGCAGTATTTT. Residues: CAWSHSGLAADTQYF.

The CDR3 region has the DNA TGTGCCAGCAGACCTCCGAGTGAGCCCTACGAGCAGTACTTC. Encoded protein: CASRPPSEPYEQYF. The gene calls are TRBV28 and TRBJ2-7; D gene ambiguous. V lost 6 bases to trimming and J lost 2 bases, with 14 bases between them. Germline CDR1 MDHEN, CDR2 SYDVKM. This CDR3 is built from 14 residues.

In nucleotides, the CDR3 is TGTGCCAGCAGCGTAGTCGGACGGAGCGGGTCTGAGCAGTTCTTC. Translating gives CASSVVGRSGSEQFF. The V gene is TRBV9, the J gene TRBJ2-1; D is possibly TRBD2 (6 bases). The CDR3 covers 15 residues. Germline CDR1 is SGDLS and CDR2 is YYNGEE. V gave up 0 bases and J gave up 9 bases, with 16 bases separating them.

The J gene is TRBJ1-3, the V gene TRBV7-6; 7 bases align to TRBD1. The CDR3 spans 14 residues. J gave up 4 bases and V 0 bases, and 0 bases lay outside the gene matches. Germline values: CDR1 SGHVS, CDR2 FNYEAQ. CDR3 bases: TGTGCCAGCAGCTTAGCAGGGGGCGGAAACACCATATATTTT. Amino acids: CASSLAGGGNTIYF.

This chain connects TRBV30 to TRBJ1-2, with 9 bases matching TRBD1. The junction had 16 bases not matched to a gene; V was cut back by 3 bases and J by 5 bases. CDR1 and CDR2 from the germline V gene are GTSNPN and SVGIG (reference sequence). This CDR3 is built from 17 residues. In DNA form, the CDR3 reads TGTGCCTGGAGACACTTTCCGGGACAGGGTCCCTTTTATGGCTACACCTTC. Amino acid sequence: CAWRHFPGQGPFYGYTF.

The chain employs TRBV5-1 and TRBJ2-3; D is possibly TRBD2 (5 bases). Germline-derived CDR1 and CDR2 are SGHRS and YFSETQ. Trimming stripped 5 bases from V and 5 bases from J, with 9 bases between. The CDR3 extends over 12 amino acids. The CDR3 DNA sequence: TGCGCCAGCAGAAAAGAGGGAGATACGCAGTATTTT. Its protein is CASRKEGDTQYF.

The chain couples TRBV19 to TRBJ1-5; D may be TRBD1 (6 bases). V lost 7 bases and J lost 6, with 16 bases in between. Germline V gene sequence: CDR1 LNHDA, CDR2 SQIVND (reference sequence). The CDR3 is made up of 14 amino acids. The CDR3 DNA follows: TGTGCCAGTATCCTAGGGGGATCGGGTCAGCCCCAGCATTTT. Its translation is CASILGGSGQPQHF.

J is TRBJ2-7 and V is TRBV2, with TRBD2 matching over 8 bases. V lost 3 bases, J lost 12 bases, and 10 bases stayed unmatched. CDR1 and CDR2 (germline): SNHLY, FYNNEI. The CDR3 consists of 13 residues. CDR3 sequence reads: CASSDSGLGPLYF. CDR3 in DNA: TGTGCCAGCAGTGATTCGGGACTAGGCCCGCTGTACTTC.

V gene TRBV5-6 combines with J gene TRBJ2-2; D may be TRBD2 (7 bases). CDR3 length: 17 amino acids. The germline gives CDR1 SGHDT, CDR2 YYEEEE. V was cut by 0 bases and J by 2 bases, with 14 bases left in between. In DNA, the CDR3 is TGTGCCAGCAGCTTGGCGGGAGGACAGTTCAACACCGGGGAGCTGTTTTTT. The encoded protein is CASSLAGGQFNTGELFF.

The chain links TRBV11-3 to TRBJ1-3, with 9 bases that match TRBD1. This CDR3 contains 18 residues. Trimming took 5 bases from V and 0 from J; bases not matched to a gene: 11. Germline CDR1 and CDR2: SGHNT and YENEEA. The CDR3 spells CASSRSGTGFLSGNTIYF. Here the CDR3 DNA reads TGTGCCAGCAGCCGCTCCGGGACAGGGTTTCTCTCTGGAAACACCATATATTTT.

V is TRBV30 and J is TRBJ2-7, with a weak D call TRBD2 (6 bases). Germline CDR1 and CDR2: GTSNPN and SVGIG (reference sequence). Trimming stripped 3 bases from V and 4 bases from J, with 13 bases between. The CDR3 consists of 13 residues. CDR3 amino acids: CAWSVGLEYEQYF. In DNA, the CDR3 is TGTGCCTGGAGCGTGGGACTTGAATACGAGCAGTACTTC.

The chain combines TRBV13 with TRBJ1-1; tentatively, D is TRBD1 (5 bases). V was shortened by 5 bases and J by 3 bases, with 22 bases between the two germline ends. The germline V gene encodes CDR1 PRHDT and CDR2 FYEKMQ (reference sequence). The CDR3 is made up of 17 amino acids. Written as DNA, the CDR3 is TGTGCCAGCAGCCCCTTGGGACTTAAGGGGCGAGACACTGAAGCTTTCTTT. Translated, it gives CASSPLGLKGRDTEAFF.

The V gene is TRBV6-5, the J gene TRBJ2-4, with 12 nucleotides matching TRBD1. This CDR3 has 13 residues. In germline, CDR1 is MNHEY, CDR2 SVGAGI. V lost 6 bases and J lost 12; bases outside the gene matches: 6. CDR3 DNA sequence: TGTGCCAGCAGCCTCGGGACAGGGGGCACTCAGTACTTC. It codes for CASSLGTGGTQYF.

The V gene is TRBV5-4, the J gene TRBJ1-3, with 9 bases that match TRBD1. The germline V gene encodes CDR1 SGHNT and CDR2 YYREEE (reference sequence). With 3 bases clipped from V and 1 base from J, the junction kept 5 bases outside the gene matches. The CDR3 has 16 amino acids. This CDR3 reads CASSSRDRVSGNTIYF. Here the CDR3 DNA reads TGTGCCAGCAGCTCCCGGGACAGGGTATCTGGAAACACCATATATTTT.

V and J are TRBV15 and TRBJ1-5, with D possibly matching TRBD1 (5 bases). V lost 4 bases to trimming and J lost 6 bases, with 13 bases between them. Germline V gives CDR1 LNHNV, CDR2 YYDKDF (reference sequence). The CDR3 spans 14 residues. CDR3 nucleotide sequence: TGTGCCACCAGCACAACGGACACGGGTCAGCCCCAGCATTTT. Translation gives CATSTTDTGQPQHF.

This chain uses TRBV5-5 with TRBJ2-7, with D unclear. V was shortened by 4 bases and J by 1 base, with 18 bases between the two germline ends. Germline CDR1 SGHKS, CDR2 YYEKEE (reference sequence). The CDR3 contains 16 residues. CDR3 coding DNA: TGTGCCAGCAGCCCCGTCCGTGGCTCCATATCCTACGAGCAGTACTTC. Translation gives CASSPVRGSISYEQYF. Based on the CDR3 plus reference TRBV5-5 and TRBJ2-7, the full variable domain is DAGVTQSPTHLIKTRGQQVTLRCSPISGHKSVSWYQQVLGQGPQFIFQYYEKEERGRGNFPDRFSARQFPNYSSELNVNALLLGDSALYLCASSPVRGSISYEQYFGPGTRLTVT.

The V gene is TRBV29-1, the J gene TRBJ1-2; TRBD1 matches 7 bases. Germline-derived CDR1 and CDR2 are SQVTM and ANQGSEA. CDR3 length: 13 residues. V was clipped by 7 bases and J by 5 bases; unmatched bases: 10. The CDR3 coding sequence is TGCAGCGCGCACAGGGGAACGCCGTATGGCTACACCTTC. Protein sequence: CSAHRGTPYGYTF.

The chain joins TRBV29-1 to TRBJ1-1; 9 nucleotides line up with TRBD1. This CDR3 region has 16 residues. Germline-derived CDR1 and CDR2 are SQVTM and ANQGSEA. Trimming cost V 7 bases and J 3 bases; bases outside gene matches: 15. CDR3 amino acids: CSAYGTQGAWDTEAFF. As DNA, the CDR3 is TGCAGCGCGTACGGCACACAGGGGGCTTGGGACACTGAAGCTTTCTTT. Together with reference TRBV29-1 and TRBJ1-1, the CDR3 gives the full variable domain: SAVISQKPSRDICQRGTSLTIQCQVDSQVTMMFWYRQQPGQSLTLIATANQGSEATYESGFVIDKFPISRPNLTFSTLTVSNMSPEDSSIYLCSAYGTQGAWDTEAFFGQGTRLTVV.